This TCR beta chain was recovered during a study of cytomegalovirus exposure and HLA in healthy donors. This CDR3 is 13 amino acids long. Between the trimmed V and J ends, which lost 0 bases and 3 bases, there was a span of 6 bases. CDR1 is LNHNV and CDR2 is YYDKDF in the germline V gene (reference sequence). PCR amplification relied on 60 Vbeta primers (plus 13 Jbeta primers). Clones were sequenced by immunoSEQ multiplex PCR, and TCRdb holds only the in-frame ones, with some missing. The listing records about 160,000 clones. The receptor's source is a man aged 30 to 45 in good health and CMV-seronegative. The chain is built from TRBV15 and TRBJ2-7, with D hard to call. Input material: PBMCs. The CDR3 is CATSRDPVYEQYF. CDR3 coding DNA: TGTGCCACCAGCAGAGACCCGGTCTACGAGCAGTACTTC.